The clone carrying this T cell receptor beta chain turned up a few times. Its antigen is not identified. The data derive from a study of OX40 agonist ivuxolimab in advanced cancers. Study findings and constraints: Clones of CD4+ and CD8+ blood T cells grew by week 6 at doses of 0.1 to 3.0 mg/kg. Antigens targeted by the expanded peripheral T cells were not determined. Averaged across samples, CD8+ T cells carried more expanded clones than CD4+ did.

Germline V gene lookup returns CDR1 MNHNS and CDR2 SASEGT. The length of the CDR3 is 13 residues. Trimming removed 3 bases at V and 7 bases at J, with 10 bases between. Measured with immunoSEQ multiplex PCR; TCRdb has only the in-frame clones, and not every one. The data show approximately 44,000 clones, about 89% seen once. The TCR originated in an adult with an advanced solid tumor such as melanoma, head and neck, liver or kidney cancer. This rearrangement joins TRBV6-1 to TRBJ2-1; D unclear. Material: CD4+ or CD8+ T cells sorted from blood, obtained in a trial of the OX40 agonist ivuxolimab. CDR3: CASSEVYSNEQFF. In nucleotides, the CDR3 is TGTGCCAGCAGTGAGGTGTATAGTAATGAGCAGTTCTTC.